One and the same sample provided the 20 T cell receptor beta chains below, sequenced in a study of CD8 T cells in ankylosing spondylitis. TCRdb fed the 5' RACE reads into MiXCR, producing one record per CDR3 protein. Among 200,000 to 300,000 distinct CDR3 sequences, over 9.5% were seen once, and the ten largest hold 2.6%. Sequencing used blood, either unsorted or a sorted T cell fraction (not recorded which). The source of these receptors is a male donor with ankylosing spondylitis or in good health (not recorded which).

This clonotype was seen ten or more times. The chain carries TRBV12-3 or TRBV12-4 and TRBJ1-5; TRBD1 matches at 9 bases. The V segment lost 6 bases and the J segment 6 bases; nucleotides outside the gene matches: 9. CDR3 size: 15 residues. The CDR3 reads CASSDTGGGSQPQHF. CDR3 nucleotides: TGTGCCAGCAGCGATACAGGGGGCGGAAGTCAGCCCCAGCATTTT.

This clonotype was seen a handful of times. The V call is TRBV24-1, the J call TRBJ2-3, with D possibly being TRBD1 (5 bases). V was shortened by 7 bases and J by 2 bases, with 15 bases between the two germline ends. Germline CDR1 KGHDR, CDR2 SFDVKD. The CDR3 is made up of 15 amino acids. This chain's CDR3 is CATRLQQGSTDTQYF. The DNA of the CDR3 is TGTGCCACCAGGCTACAGCAGGGATCCACAGATACGCAGTATTTT.

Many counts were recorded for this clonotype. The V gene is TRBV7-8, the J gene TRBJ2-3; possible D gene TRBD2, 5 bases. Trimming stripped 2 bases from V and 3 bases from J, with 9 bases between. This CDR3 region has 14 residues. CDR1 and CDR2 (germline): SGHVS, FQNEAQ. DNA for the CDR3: TGTGCCAGCAGCTTAACCAGGACTACAGATACGCAGTATTTT. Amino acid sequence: CASSLTRTTDTQYF.

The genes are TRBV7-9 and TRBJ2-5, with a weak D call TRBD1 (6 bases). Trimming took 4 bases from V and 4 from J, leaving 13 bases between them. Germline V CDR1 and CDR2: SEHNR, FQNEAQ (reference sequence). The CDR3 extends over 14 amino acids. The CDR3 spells CASSSKTGGETQYF. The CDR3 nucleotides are TGTGCCAGCAGCTCAAAGACAGGCGGAGAGACCCAGTACTTC.

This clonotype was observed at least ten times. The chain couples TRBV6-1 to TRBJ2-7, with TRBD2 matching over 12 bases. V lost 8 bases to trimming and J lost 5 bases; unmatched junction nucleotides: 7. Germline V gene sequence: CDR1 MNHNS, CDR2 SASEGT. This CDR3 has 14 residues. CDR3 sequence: CASGRTSGIHEQYF. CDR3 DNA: TGTGCCAGCGGGCGGACTAGCGGGATCCACGAGCAGTACTTC.

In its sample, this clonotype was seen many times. CDR3 nucleotide sequence: TGCAGTGCTAGTGCAGGGGGTATAGGCGGCTACACCTTC. It translates to CSASAGGIGGYTF. J is TRBJ1-2 and V is TRBV20-1; TRBD1 aligns across 7 bases. Looked up from germline, CDR1 is DFQATT and CDR2 is SNEGSKA (reference sequence). The V segment lost 3 bases and the J segment 8 bases; nucleotides outside the gene matches: 9. This CDR3 is 13 amino acids long.

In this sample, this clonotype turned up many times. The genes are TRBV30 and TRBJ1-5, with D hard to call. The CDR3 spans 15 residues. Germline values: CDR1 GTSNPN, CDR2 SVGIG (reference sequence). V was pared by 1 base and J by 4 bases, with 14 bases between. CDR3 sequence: CAWSDRHLLNQPQHF. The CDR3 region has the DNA TGTGCCTGGAGTGACCGACACCTTCTGAATCAGCCCCAGCATTTT.

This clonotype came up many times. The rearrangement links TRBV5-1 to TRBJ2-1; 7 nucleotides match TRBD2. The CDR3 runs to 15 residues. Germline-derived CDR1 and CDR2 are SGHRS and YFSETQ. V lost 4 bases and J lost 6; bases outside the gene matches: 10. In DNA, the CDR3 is TGCGCCAGCAGCCCCCGGTACACGGGAGGCAATGAGCAGTTCTTC. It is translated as CASSPRYTGGNEQFF.

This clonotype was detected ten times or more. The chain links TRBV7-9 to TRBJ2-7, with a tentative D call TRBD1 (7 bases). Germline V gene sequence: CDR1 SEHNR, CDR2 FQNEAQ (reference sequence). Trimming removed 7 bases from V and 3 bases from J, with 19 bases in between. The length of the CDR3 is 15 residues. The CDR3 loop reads CASTSRGVADYEQYF. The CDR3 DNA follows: TGTGCCAGCACCAGCAGGGGGGTGGCGGACTACGAGCAGTACTTC.

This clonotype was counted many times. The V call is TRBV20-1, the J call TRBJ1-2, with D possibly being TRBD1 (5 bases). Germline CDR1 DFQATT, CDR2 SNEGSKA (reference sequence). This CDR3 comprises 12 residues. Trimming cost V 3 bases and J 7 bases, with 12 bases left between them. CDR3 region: CSARQGGRGYTF. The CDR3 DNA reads TGCAGTGCTAGGCAGGGAGGTCGTGGCTACACCTTC.

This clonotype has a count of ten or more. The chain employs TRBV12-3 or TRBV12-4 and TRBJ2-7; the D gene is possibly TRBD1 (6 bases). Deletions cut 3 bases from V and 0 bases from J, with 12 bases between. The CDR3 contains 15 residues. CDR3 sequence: CASSFGQGHSYEQYF. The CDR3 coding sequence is TGTGCCAGCAGTTTCGGGCAGGGGCACTCCTACGAGCAGTACTTC.

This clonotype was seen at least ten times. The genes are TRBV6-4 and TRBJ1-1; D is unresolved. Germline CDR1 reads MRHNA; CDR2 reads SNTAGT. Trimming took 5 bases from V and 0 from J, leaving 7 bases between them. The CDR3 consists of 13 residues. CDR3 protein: CASSQELNTEAFF. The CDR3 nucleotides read TGTGCCAGCAGTCAGGAGCTGAACACTGAAGCTTTCTTT.

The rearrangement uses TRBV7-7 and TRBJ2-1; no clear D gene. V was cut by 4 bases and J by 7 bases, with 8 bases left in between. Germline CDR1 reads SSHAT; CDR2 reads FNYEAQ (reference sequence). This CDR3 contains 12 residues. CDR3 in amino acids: CASSSMGNEQFF. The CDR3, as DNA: TGTGCCAGCAGCTCGATGGGGAATGAGCAGTTCTTC.

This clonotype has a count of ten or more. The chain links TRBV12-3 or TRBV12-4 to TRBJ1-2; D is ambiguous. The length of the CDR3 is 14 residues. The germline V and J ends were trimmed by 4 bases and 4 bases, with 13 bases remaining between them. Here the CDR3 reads CASSSPPTAYGYTF. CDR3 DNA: TGTGCCAGCAGTTCACCCCCCACAGCCTATGGCTACACCTTC.

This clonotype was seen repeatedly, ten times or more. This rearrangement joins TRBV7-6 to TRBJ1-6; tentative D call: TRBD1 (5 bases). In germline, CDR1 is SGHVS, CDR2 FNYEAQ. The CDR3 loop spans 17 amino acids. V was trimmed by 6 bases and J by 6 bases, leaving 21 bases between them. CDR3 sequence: CASSRTGPGPFNSPLHF. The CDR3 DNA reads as TGTGCCAGCAGTCGAACGGGTCCAGGGCCGTTTAATTCACCCCTCCACTTT.

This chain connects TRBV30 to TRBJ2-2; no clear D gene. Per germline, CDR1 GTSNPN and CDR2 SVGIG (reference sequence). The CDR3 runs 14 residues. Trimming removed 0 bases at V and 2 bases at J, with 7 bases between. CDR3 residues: CAWSVTVNTGELFF. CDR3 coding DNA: TGTGCCTGGAGTGTAACAGTTAACACCGGGGAGCTGTTTTTT. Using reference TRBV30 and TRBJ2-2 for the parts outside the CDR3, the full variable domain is SQTIHQWPATLVQPVGSPLSLECTVEGTSNPNLYWYRQAAGRGLQLLFYSVGIGQISSEVPQNLSASRPQDRQFILSSKKLLLSDSGFYLCAWSVTVNTGELFFGEGSRLTVL.

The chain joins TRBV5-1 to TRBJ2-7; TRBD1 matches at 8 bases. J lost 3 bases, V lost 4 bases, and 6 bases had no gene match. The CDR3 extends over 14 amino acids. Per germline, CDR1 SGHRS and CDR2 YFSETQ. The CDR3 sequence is CASSKTGVYYEQYF. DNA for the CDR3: TGCGCCAGCAGCAAGACAGGGGTTTACTACGAGCAGTACTTC. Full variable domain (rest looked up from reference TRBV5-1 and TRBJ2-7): KAGVTQTPRYLIKTRGQQVTLSCSPISGHRSVSWYQQTPGQGLQFLFEYFSETQRNKGNFPGRFSGRQFSNSRSEMNVSTLELGDSALYLCASSKTGVYYEQYFGPGTRLTVT.

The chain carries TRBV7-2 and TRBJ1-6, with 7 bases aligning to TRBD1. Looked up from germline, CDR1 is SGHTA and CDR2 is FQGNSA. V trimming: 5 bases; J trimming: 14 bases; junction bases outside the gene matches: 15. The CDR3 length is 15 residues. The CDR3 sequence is CASSTGVPPPRALHF. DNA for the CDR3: TGTGCCAGCAGCACAGGGGTTCCCCCCCCCAGGGCCCTCCACTTT.

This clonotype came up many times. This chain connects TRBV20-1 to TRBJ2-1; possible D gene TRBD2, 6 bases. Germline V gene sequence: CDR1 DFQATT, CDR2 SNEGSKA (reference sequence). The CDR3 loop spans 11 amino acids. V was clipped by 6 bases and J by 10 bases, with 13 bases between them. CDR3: CSAMTRAEQFF. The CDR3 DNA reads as TGCAGTGCCATGACTAGGGCGGAGCAGTTCTTC.

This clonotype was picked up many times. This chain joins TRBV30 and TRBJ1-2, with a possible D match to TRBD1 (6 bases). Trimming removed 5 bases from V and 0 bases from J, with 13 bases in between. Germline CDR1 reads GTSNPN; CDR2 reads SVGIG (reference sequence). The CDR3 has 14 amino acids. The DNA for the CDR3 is TGTGCCTGGCTAAAACAGGGTACTAACTATGGCTACACCTTC. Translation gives CAWLKQGTNYGYTF.